This T cell receptor beta chain was captured by sequencing in a study of long-term antiretroviral therapy in people with HIV (dated by TCRdb to the early 2020s). The study in broad terms: The earliest samples were collected roughly a decade before the 2015 WHO recommendation for immediate ART, at a time when ART was usually postponed until CD4 counts fell. A retrospective serial study tested whether ART initiation and durable HIV suppression were associated with changes in peripheral blood TRB repertoire composition and diversity. A total of roughly 180 cryopreserved PBMC samples were contributed to the cohort by 30 adults with confirmed HIV infection, with samples collected serially over a mean of about 6 years (range 1-12). About 35% of the 30 participants with HIV were female. No cross-contamination during QIAcube processing turned up in test extractions that ran a monoclonal T-cell line alongside 30 to 40 polyclonal samples.

The immunoSEQ hsTCRB v3.0 assay was used at survey level resolution to sequence the TRB variable region. The targeted TRB sequencing depth was about 40,000-55,000 T-cell genomes per sample. TRB libraries were pooled and sequenced on an Illumina MiSeq using a v3 150-cycle kit. As for how the authors treated the data: Analysis of repertoires was carried out in R inside a reproducible Nextflow workflow spanning QC, data transformation and analysis. LymphoSeq2, an R package for exploring AIRR-Seq data, was used to implement custom analyses. A few samples that produced fewer than 5000 total TRB sequences were removed, so 150 to 200 HIV repertoires were analyzed. Among the roughly 190 retained HIV repertoires, roughly 60 were collected before ART initiation and some 130 were collected after ART initiation. Repertoires were downsampled to 5000 TRB nucleotide sequences, and summary statistics were averaged over 100 downsampling iterations. TRB sequences were retained for analysis only if CDR3 regions of at least seven amino acids were present. Diversity was measured with a Shannon entropy-derived clonality score and the Gini coefficient. In the repertoire networks, any two of the top 5000 CDR3 amino acid sequences were linked whenever the two sequences differed by an edit distance of one. For TRB CDR3 amino acid sequences, antigen specificity groups and MHC restriction were predicted with GLIPH2. Known CMV, EBV, HIV or tissue antigen associations were flagged by matching CDR3 amino acid sequences against VDJdb and McPAS-TCR. Pre-ART, post-ART and control groups were compared with Wilcoxon signed-rank tests and Holm-Bonferroni correction. The table was pulled from immuneACCESS by TCRdb, which kept in-frame rearrangements only. Such tables lose some clones; where checked, under half of the loss comes from unresolved V genes, and the rest has no known cause. Clonal size and the V and J genes are those of that table, whereas D and trimming came from the DNA. Across this sample there are around 19,000 clones, with approximately 80% seen only once. Around 9% of the sample belongs to the ten largest clones.

Comment on this clone: What this receptor recognizes is not known. Per-base quality was not reported, and no clone a single base away is much larger than it.

To be included, a participant needed at least one PBMC sample from before ART initiation plus at least two post-ART samples. All participants with HIV were treated in the United States of America. Before DNA extraction, cryopreserved samples of about 1-11 million PBMC were thawed and then washed. At the time of the earliest PBMC sample, participants with HIV were aged between roughly 23 and 60 years. PBMC samples from each participant spanned 1-4 timepoints before ART initiation and 2-8 timepoints after ART initiation, with a median of 7 samples. For every participant, serial HIV viral load, CD4+ T-cell count, ART history and demographic data were obtained. Genomic DNA was extracted from unsorted PBMC with a Qiagen kit on a QIAcube, with processing performed in batches of 12 samples. General conclusions and limits of the study: A significant increase in TRB diversity was found to be associated with ART initiation, although TRB diversity was observed to remain significantly below that of transplant donor controls even after long-term ART. Expanded TRB clones identified before ART initiation dominated the repertoire at all time points, although this dominance fluctuated and declined in many PLHIV after ART. Because pre-ART samples had limited cell numbers, unsorted PBMC were profiled rather than sorted CD4+ and CD8+ T cells. Because PBMC availability was limited, only the TCR beta chain was sequenced, with no alpha chain pairing. No data were available on ART adherence, viral resistance or therapy changes, limiting inferences about post-ART repertoire changes. Samples dated from the mid-2000s to the late 2010s, and the ART regimens used may be less effective than current ones. Narrower CDR3 length ranges were observed in HIV repertoires than in controls, and an antigen-experienced repertoire with only a slight naive shift after ART was suggested by the network structure.

From the cysteine up to the phenylalanine, the CDR3 has a length of 14 residues. Here the CDR3 DNA is all that survives: 42 bases in frame from base 1. The germline V gene specifies KGHSH as CDR1 and LQKENI as CDR2. The junction shows trimming of 4 bases on V and 0 bases on J, plus 7 bases between the germline ends. The chain is encoded by TRBV18 joined to TRBJ1-3; the D gene is unclear. The sequences come from unsorted PBMCs, collected 1.2 years after starting antiretroviral therapy. The receptor was isolated from a woman aged 40 to 50 with HIV. The CDR3 region has the sequence CASSLWDSGNTIYF. In nucleotide form, the sequence is TGTGCCAGCTCACTGTGGGACTCTGGAAACACCATATATTTT.